The 6 T cell receptor beta chains presented below share a single source sample, sequenced in a study of blood T cells in healthy people across ages. A J-beta primer mix and a sample-barcoded 5' primer were used in a second PCR of roughly 6 to 11 cycles. TCRdb itself ran the 5' RACE reads through MiXCR, one entry per CDR3 protein. Of about 830,000 distinct CDR3 sequences in the sample, about 59% were seen once. The sequencing input was blood. All receptors come from a man aged 25-45 years in good health.

The CDR3 region has the DNA TGTGCCAGTAGTCCCTTGGGCCAGGGCTATGGCTACACCTTC. Encoded protein: CASSPLGQGYGYTF. V and J are TRBV19 and TRBJ1-2, with TRBD1 as a possible D gene (5 bases). The CDR3 is made up of 14 amino acids. Germline V gene sequence: CDR1 LNHDA, CDR2 SQIVND (reference sequence). V lost 5 bases to trimming and J lost 4 bases, with 14 bases between them.

The table lists this clonotype with a few counts. This chain uses TRBV7-3 with TRBJ2-7; a weak D match, TRBD2 (6 bases). The CDR3 runs to 14 residues. Germline V gives CDR1 SGHTA, CDR2 FQGTGA. V dropped 5 bases and J dropped 0 bases, with 11 bases sitting between them. The CDR3: CASSPDGSSYEQYF. CDR3 sequence (DNA): TGTGCCAGCAGCCCGGACGGGAGCTCCTACGAGCAGTACTTC.

The V gene is TRBV7-2, the J gene TRBJ2-6, with D hard to call. The CDR3 contains 17 residues. Germline CDR1 reads SGHTA; CDR2 reads FQGNSA. V was trimmed by 0 bases and J by 0 bases, leaving 9 bases between them. CDR3 nucleotides: TGTGCCAGCAGCTTAGCGCGGCCAGCCTCTGGGGCCAACGTCCTGACTTTC. Translating gives CASSLARPASGANVLTF.

This clonotype came up once. The V gene is TRBV6-2 or TRBV6-3, the J gene TRBJ2-5; D is possibly TRBD1 or TRBD2 (5 bases each). The CDR3 consists of 18 residues. Trimming took off 0 bases at V and 1 base at J, with 18 bases between the two ends. Germline V CDR1 and CDR2: MNHEY, SVGEGT. The DNA for the CDR3 is TGTGCCAGCAGTTACTCCGCCCGGGGACGCCAGAGCCAAGAGACCCAGTACTTC. Its protein product is CASSYSARGRQSQETQYF.

This clonotype appeared once. This chain uses TRBV11-2 with TRBJ2-1, with 9 bases identical to TRBD2. The CDR3 consists of 18 residues. The V segment lost 0 bases and the J segment 0 bases; nucleotides outside the gene matches: 6. Germline V gene lookup returns CDR1 SGHAT and CDR2 FQNNGV. The chain's CDR3 is CASSLDAAGGNSYNEQFF. The CDR3 DNA sequence: TGTGCCAGCAGCTTAGATGCGGCGGGGGGGAACTCCTACAATGAGCAGTTCTTC.

The rearrangement joins TRBV4-3 to TRBJ2-5, with a tentative D call TRBD1 (6 bases). This CDR3 spans 14 amino acids. Germline V CDR1 and CDR2: LGHNA, YSLEER. The ends were cut back, 0 bases at V and 3 bases at J, with 8 bases in the middle. CDR3 coding DNA: TGCGCCAGCAGCCAAGATTACAGGGAAGAGACCCAGTACTTC. Protein product: CASSQDYREETQYF.